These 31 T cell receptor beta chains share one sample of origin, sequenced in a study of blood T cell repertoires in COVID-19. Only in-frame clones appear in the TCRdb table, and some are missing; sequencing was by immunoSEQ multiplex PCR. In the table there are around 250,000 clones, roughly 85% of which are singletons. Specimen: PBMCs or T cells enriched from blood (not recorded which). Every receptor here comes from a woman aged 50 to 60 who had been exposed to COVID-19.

In DNA, the CDR3 is TGTGCCAGCTCACCGCGGGGGGGCGGCTACGAGCAGTACTTC. Translated: CASSPRGGGYEQYF. The V gene is TRBV18, the J gene TRBJ2-7; 9 bases are a match to TRBD2. CDR1 KGHSH and CDR2 LQKENI come from the germline V gene. The ends lost 3 bases at V and 3 bases at J; junction bases unmatched: 3. The CDR3 has 14 residues.

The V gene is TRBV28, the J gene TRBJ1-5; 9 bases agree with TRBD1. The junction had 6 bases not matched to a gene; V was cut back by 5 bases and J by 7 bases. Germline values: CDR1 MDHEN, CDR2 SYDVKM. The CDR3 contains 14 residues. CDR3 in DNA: TGTGCCAGCAGTCCCGGGACAGGGCGGCAGCCCCAGCATTTT. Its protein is CASSPGTGRQPQHF.

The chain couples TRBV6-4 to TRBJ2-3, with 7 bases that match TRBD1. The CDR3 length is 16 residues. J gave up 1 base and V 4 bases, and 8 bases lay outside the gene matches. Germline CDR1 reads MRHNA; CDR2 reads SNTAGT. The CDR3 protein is CASSAGVGTGTDTQYF. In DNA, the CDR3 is TGTGCCAGCAGTGCCGGTGTTGGGACAGGCACAGATACGCAGTATTTT.

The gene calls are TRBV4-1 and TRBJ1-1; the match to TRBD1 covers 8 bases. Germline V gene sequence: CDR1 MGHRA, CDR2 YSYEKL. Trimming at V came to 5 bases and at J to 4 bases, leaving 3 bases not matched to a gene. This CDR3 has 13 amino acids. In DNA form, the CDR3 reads TGCGCCAGCAGCGACGGACAGGGCACTGAAGCTTTCTTT. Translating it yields CASSDGQGTEAFF.

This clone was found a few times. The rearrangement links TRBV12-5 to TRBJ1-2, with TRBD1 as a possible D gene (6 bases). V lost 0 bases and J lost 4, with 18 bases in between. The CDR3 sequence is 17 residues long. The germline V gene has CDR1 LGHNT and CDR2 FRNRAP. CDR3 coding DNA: TGTGCTAGTGGTTTGGTACGGGGGGGGCATCATTTCTATGGCTACACCTTC. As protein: CASGLVRGGHHFYGYTF.

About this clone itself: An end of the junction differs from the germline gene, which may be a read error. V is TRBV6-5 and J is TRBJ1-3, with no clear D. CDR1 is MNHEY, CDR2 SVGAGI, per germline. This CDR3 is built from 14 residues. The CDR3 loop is CATREGAVGQPSHF. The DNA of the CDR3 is TGTGCCACCCGGGAAGGAGCAGTAGGGCAACCTTCCCATTTT.

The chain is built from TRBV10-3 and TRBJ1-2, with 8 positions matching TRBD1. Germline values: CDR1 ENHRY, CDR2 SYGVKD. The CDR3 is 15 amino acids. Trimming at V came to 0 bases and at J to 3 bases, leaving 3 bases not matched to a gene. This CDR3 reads CAISESTGGDYGYTF. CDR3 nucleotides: TGTGCCATCAGTGAGTCAACAGGGGGTGACTATGGCTACACCTTC.

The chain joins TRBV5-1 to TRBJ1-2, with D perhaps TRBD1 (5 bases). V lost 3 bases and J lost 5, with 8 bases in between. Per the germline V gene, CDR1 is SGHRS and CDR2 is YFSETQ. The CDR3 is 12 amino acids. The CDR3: CASSSTVYGYTF. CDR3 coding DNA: TGCGCCAGCAGCTCGACAGTTTATGGCTACACCTTC.

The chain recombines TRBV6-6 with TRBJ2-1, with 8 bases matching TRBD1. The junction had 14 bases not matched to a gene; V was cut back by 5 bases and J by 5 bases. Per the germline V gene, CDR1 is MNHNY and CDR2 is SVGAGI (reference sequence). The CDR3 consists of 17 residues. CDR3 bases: TGTGCCAGCAGTCCTCGGACAGGGATCAATAGAGACAATGAGCAGTTCTTC. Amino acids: CASSPRTGINRDNEQFF.

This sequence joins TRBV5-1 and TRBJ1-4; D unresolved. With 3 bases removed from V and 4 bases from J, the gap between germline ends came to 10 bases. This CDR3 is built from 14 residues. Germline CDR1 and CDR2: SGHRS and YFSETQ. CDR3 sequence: CASSSEGFNEKLFF. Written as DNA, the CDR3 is TGCGCCAGCAGCTCGGAGGGTTTTAATGAAAAACTGTTTTTT.

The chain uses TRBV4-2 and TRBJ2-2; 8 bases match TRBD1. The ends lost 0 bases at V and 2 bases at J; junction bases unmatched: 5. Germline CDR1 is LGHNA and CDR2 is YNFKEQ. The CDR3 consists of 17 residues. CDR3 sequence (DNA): TGTGCCAGCAGCCAAGAGGGGGGACAGGTTAACACCGGGGAGCTGTTTTTT. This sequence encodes CASSQEGGQVNTGELFF.

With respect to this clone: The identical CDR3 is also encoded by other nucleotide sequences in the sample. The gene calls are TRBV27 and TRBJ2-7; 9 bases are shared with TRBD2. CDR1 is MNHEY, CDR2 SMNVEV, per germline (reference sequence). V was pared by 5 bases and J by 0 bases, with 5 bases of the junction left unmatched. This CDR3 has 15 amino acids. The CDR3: CASSRGLAISYEQYF. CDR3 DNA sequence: TGTGCCAGCAGTAGGGGACTAGCCATCTCCTACGAGCAGTACTTC.

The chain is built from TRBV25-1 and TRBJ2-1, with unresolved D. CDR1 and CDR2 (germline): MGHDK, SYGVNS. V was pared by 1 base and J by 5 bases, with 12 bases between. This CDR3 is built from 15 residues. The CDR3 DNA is TGTGCCAGCAGTGAATTTTTCGGTAAGAACAATGAGCAGTTCTTC. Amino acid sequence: CASSEFFGKNNEQFF.

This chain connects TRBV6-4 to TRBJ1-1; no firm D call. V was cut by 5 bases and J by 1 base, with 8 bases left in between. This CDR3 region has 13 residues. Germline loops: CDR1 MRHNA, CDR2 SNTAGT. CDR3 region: CASSHTPNTEAFF. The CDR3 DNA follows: TGTGCCAGCAGTCATACACCGAACACTGAAGCTTTCTTT.

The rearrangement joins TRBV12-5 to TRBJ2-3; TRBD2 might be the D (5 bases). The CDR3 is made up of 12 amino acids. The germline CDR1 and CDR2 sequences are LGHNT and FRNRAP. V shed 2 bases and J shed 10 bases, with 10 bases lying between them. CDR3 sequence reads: CASGLIRGSQYF. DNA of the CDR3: TGTGCTAGTGGTTTGATCCGGGGATCGCAGTATTTT.

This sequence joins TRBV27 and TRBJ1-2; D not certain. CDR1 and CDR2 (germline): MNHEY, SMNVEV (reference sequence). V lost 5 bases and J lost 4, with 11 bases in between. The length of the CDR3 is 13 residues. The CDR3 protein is CASSARFSYGYTF. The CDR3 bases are TGTGCCAGCAGTGCCAGGTTTTCCTATGGCTACACCTTC.

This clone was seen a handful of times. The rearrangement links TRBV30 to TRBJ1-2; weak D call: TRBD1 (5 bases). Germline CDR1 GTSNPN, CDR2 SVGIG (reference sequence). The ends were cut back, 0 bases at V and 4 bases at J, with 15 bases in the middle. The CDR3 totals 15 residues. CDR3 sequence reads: CAWSVLAGRGYGYTF. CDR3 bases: TGTGCCTGGAGTGTATTGGCAGGGCGTGGCTATGGCTACACCTTC. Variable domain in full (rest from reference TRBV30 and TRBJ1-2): SQTIHQWPATLVQPVGSPLSLECTVEGTSNPNLYWYRQAAGRGLQLLFYSVGIGQISSEVPQNLSASRPQDRQFILSSKKLLLSDSGFYLCAWSVLAGRGYGYTFGSGTRLTVV.

The chain's CDR3 is CASSLVGGGRTDTQYF. In DNA form, the CDR3 reads TGCGCCAGCAGCTTGGTTGGCGGGGGGAGAACAGATACGCAGTATTTT. The chain recombines TRBV5-1 with TRBJ2-3, with 8 bases matching TRBD2. Germline-derived CDR1 and CDR2 are SGHRS and YFSETQ. The CDR3 totals 16 residues. Trimming took 0 bases from V and 3 from J; bases not matched to a gene: 6.

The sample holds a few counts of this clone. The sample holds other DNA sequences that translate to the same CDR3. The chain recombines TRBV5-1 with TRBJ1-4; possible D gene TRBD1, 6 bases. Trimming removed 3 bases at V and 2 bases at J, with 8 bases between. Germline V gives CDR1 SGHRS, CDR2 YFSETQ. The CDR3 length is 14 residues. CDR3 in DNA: TGCGCCAGCAGCTCGGGGGGCACTAATGAAAAACTGTTTTTT. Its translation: CASSSGGTNEKLFF.

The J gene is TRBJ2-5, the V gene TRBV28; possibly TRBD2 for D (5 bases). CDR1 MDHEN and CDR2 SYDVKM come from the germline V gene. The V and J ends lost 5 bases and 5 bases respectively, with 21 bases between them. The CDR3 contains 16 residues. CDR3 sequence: CASSIQIPSSRETQYF. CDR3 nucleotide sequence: TGTGCCAGCAGTATCCAAATCCCTAGCTCTCGGGAGACCCAGTACTTC.

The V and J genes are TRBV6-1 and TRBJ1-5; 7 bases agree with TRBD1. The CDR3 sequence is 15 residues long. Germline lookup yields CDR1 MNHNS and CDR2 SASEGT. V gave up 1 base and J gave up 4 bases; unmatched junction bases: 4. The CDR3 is CASSEVRQGNQPQHF. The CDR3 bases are TGTGCCAGCAGTGAAGTCCGACAGGGTAATCAGCCCCAGCATTTT.

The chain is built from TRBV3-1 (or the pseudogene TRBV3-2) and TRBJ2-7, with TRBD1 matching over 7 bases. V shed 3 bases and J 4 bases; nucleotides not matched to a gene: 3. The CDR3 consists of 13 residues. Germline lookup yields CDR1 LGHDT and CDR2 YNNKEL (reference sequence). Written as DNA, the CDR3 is TGTGCCAGCAGCCACGGGACAGCTTACGAGCAGTACTTC. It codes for CASSHGTAYEQYF.

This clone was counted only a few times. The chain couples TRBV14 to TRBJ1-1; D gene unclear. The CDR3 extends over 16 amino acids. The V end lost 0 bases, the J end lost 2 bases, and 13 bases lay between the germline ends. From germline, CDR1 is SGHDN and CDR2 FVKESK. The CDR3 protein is CASSQEAGLYNTEAFF. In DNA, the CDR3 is TGTGCCAGCAGCCAAGAAGCAGGCCTCTATAACACTGAAGCTTTCTTT.

The CDR3 is CASSKDRETQYF. The CDR3 bases are TGTGCCAGCAGCAAGGACAGAGAGACCCAGTACTTC. The genes are TRBV3-1 (or the pseudogene TRBV3-2) and TRBJ2-5; a weak D match, TRBD1 (6 bases). V shed 5 bases and J shed 4 bases, with 8 bases lying between them. From germline, CDR1 is LGHDT and CDR2 YNNKEL (reference sequence). The length of the CDR3 is 12 residues.

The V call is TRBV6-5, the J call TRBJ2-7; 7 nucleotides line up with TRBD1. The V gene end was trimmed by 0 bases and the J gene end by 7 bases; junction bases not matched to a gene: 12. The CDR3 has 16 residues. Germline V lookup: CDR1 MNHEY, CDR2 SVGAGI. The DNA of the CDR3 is TGTGCCAGCAGTTACTCGTCACCCCGGGACAGTATAGAGCAGTACTTC. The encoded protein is CASSYSSPRDSIEQYF.

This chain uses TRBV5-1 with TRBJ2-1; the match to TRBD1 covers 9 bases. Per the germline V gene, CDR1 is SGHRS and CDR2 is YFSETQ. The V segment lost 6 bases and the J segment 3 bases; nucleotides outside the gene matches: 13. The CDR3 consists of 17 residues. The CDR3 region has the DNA TGCGCCAGCACCCGGGACAGGGCTTTTTCGAACTACAATGAGCAGTTCTTC. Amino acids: CASTRDRAFSNYNEQFF.

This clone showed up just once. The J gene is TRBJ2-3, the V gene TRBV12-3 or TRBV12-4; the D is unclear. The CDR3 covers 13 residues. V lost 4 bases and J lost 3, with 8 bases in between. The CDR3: CASSSTGTDTQYF. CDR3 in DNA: TGTGCCAGCAGTTCCACCGGGACAGATACGCAGTATTTT.

DNA for the CDR3: TGCGCCAGCAGCTTGGGGGCAGGGGGGCCAGATACGCAGTATTTT. This codes for CASSLGAGGPDTQYF. The V call is TRBV5-1, the J call TRBJ2-3; weak D call: TRBD1 (7 bases). V gave up 0 bases and J gave up 4 bases, with 12 bases separating them. CDR3 size: 15 residues. Germline-derived CDR1 and CDR2 are SGHRS and YFSETQ.

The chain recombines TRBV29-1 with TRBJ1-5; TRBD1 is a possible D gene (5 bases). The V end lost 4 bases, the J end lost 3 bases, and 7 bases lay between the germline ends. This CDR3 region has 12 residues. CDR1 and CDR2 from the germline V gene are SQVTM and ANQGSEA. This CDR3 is CSVGGANQPQHF. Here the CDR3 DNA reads TGCAGCGTTGGTGGGGCCAATCAGCCCCAGCATTTT.

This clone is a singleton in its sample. Written as DNA, the CDR3 is TGCGCCAGCAGTGAGCACGGGTCGAACACTGAAGCTTTCTTT. It is translated as CASSEHGSNTEAFF. The genes are TRBV10-1 and TRBJ1-1; D not resolved. The ends were cut back, 2 bases at V and 1 base at J, with 8 bases in the middle. The CDR3 is made up of 14 amino acids. Germline V gene sequence: CDR1 WNHNN, CDR2 SYGVQD (reference sequence).

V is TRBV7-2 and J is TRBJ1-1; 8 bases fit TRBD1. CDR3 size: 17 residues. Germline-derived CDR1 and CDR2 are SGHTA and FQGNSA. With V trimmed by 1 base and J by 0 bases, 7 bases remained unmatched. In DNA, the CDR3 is TGTGCCAGCAGCTTAGTCACAGGGGGAATAGTGAACACTGAAGCTTTCTTT. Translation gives CASSLVTGGIVNTEAFF.